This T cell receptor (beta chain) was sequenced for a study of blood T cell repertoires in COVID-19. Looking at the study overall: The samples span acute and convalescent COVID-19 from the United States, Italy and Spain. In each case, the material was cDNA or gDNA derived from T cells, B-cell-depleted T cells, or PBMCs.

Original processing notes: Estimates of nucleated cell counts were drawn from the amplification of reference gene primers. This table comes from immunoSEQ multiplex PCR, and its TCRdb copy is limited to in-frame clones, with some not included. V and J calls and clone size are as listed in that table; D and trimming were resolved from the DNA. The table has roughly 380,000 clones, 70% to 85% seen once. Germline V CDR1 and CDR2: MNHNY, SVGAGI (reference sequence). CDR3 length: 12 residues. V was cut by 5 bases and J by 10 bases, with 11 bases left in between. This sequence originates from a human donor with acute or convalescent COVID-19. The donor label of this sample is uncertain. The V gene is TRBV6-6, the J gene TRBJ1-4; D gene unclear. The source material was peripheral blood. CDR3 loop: CASSGDWRKLFF. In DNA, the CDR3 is TGTGCCAGCAGTGGAGATTGGCGAAAACTGTTTTTT.